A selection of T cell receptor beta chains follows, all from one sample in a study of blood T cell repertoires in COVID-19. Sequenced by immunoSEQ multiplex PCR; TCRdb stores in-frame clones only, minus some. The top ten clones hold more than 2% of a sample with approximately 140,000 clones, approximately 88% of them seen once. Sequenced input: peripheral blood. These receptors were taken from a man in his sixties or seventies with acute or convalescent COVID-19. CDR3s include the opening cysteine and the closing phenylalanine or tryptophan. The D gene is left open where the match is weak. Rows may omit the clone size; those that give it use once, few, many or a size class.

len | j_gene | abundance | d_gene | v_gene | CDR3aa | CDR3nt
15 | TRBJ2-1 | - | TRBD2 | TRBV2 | CASSDRVAGKNEQFF | TGTGCCAGCAGTGATAGAGTAGCGGGGAAAAATGAGCAGTTCTTC
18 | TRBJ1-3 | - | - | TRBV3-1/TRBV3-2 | CASSQEGHGGLSGNTIYF | TGTGCCAGCAGCCAAGAGGGACATGGGGGTCTCTCTGGAAACACCATATATTTT
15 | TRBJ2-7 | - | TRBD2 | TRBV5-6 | CASSRLSGRLYEQYF | TGTGCCAGCAGCCGCCTTAGCGGGCGCCTATACGAGCAGTACTTC
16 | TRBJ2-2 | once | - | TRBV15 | CATSRGGGLNTGELFF | TGTGCCACCAGCAGAGGAGGCGGGCTGAACACCGGGGAGCTGTTTTTT
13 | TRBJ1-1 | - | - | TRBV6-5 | CASTNPRGSEAFF | TGTGCCAGCACCAACCCTCGGGGTTCTGAAGCTTTCTTT
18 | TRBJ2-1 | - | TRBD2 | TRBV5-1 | CASSLVLGGGSSYNEQFF | TGCGCCAGCAGCTTGGTGTTAGGCGGGGGGAGCTCCTACAATGAGCAGTTCTTC
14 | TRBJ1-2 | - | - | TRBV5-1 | CASSLVGEDYGYTF | TGCGCCAGCAGCTTGGTGGGTGAGGACTATGGCTACACCTTC
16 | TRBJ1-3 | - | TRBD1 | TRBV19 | CASSSLGQGLGNTIYF | TGTGCCAGTAGTAGCCTCGGACAGGGTCTCGGAAACACCATATATTTT
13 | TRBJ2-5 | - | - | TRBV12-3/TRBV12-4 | CASSFWRTETQYF | TGTGCCAGCAGTTTCTGGAGGACAGAGACCCAGTACTTC
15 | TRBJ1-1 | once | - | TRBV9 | CASSVVPTLNTEAFF | TGTGCCAGCAGCGTAGTACCGACACTGAACACTGAAGCTTTCTTT
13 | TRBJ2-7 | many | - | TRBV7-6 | CASSLGGYYEQYF | TGTGCCAGCAGCTTAGGGGGCTACTACGAGCAGTACTTC
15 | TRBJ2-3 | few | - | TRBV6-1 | CASSEAGWGEDTQYF | TGTGCCAGCAGTGAAGCGGGGTGGGGAGAAGATACGCAGTATTTT
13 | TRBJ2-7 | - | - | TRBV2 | CASSVRLFYEQYF | TGTGCCAGCAGTGTGAGACTATTCTACGAGCAGTACTTC
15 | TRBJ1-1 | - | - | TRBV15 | CATSRGKGFDTEAFF | TGTGCCACCAGCAGAGGAAAGGGGTTTGACACTGAAGCTTTCTTT
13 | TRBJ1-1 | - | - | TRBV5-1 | CASSLGGDTEAFF | TGCGCCAGCAGCTTAGGGGGGGACACTGAAGCTTTCTTT
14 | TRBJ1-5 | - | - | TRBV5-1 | CASSLDDGGQPQHF | TGCGCCAGCAGCTTGGACGACGGAGGGCAGCCCCAGCATTTT
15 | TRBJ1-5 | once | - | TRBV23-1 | CASSRQTDSNQPQHF | TGCGCCAGCAGCAGACAGACAGACAGCAATCAGCCCCAGCATTTT
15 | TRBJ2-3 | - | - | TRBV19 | CASTLGTHHTDTQYF | TGTGCCAGTACTCTCGGGACTCACCACACAGATACGCAGTATTTT
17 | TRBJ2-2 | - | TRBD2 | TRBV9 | CASGAHGLAGVFGELFF | TGTGCCAGCGGGGCCCACGGACTAGCGGGAGTTTTCGGGGAGCTGTTTTTT
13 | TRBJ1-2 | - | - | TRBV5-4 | CASSLARRDGYTF | TGTGCCAGCAGCTTGGCCCGGAGGGATGGCTACACCTTC